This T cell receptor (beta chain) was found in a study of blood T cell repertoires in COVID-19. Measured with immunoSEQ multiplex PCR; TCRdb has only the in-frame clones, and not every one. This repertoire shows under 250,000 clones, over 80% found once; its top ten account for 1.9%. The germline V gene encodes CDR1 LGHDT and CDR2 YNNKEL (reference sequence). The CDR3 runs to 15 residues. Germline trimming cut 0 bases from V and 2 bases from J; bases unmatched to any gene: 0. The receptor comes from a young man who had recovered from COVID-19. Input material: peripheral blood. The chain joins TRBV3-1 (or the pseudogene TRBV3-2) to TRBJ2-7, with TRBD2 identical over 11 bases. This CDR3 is CASSQETSGAYEQYF. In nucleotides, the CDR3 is TGTGCCAGCAGCCAAGAGACTAGCGGGGCCTACGAGCAGTACTTC.